The 2 T cell receptor beta chains given below trace back to one sample, sequenced in a study of a mutant IDH1 vaccine in newly diagnosed glioma. The time point here: week 23, last vaccination. Doses comprised 300 ug of mutant IDH1 20-mer peptide each, plus topical imiquimod. Assay: immunoSEQ multiplex PCR; the TCRdb copy retains only in-frame clones and omits some. The data show tens of thousands of clones, with under 90% seen just once and 10% to 15% held by the top ten. Their target antigens are unknown. Material: PBMCs, obtained from a glioma patient whose treatment included an IDH1 peptide vaccine. Receptors originate from a man aged 18-30 years with glioma.

The V and J genes are TRBV5-8 and TRBJ1-3; the D gene is possibly TRBD1 (6 bases). The CDR3 is 14 residues long. V lost 0 bases, J lost 4 bases, and 8 bases lay in between. Germline V gene lookup returns CDR1 SGHTS and CDR2 YDEGEE. CDR3 residues: CASSLDRAGNTIYF. CDR3 bases: TGTGCCAGCAGCTTGGACAGGGCAGGAAACACCATATATTTT.

The chain has TRBV2 and TRBJ1-6, with TRBD1 matching over 7 bases. The V segment lost 6 bases and the J segment 10 bases; nucleotides outside the gene matches: 3. Germline V gene sequence: CDR1 SNHLY, CDR2 FYNNEI. The CDR3 length is 12 residues. The CDR3: CASSDRVSPLHF. CDR3 sequence (DNA): TGTGCCAGCAGCGACAGGGTCTCACCCCTCCACTTT. Looking up the rest from reference TRBV2 and TRBJ1-6 gives the full variable domain: EPEVTQTPSHQVTQMGQEVILRCVPISNHLYFYWYRQILGQKVEFLVSFYNNEISEKSEIFDDQFSVERPDGSNFTLKIRSTKLEDSAMYFCASSDRVSPLHFGNGTRLTVT.